One TCR beta chain is described in this entry. Seattle participants joined during active infection and were tracked over time. The data derive from a study of blood T cell repertoires in COVID-19. Study-level information: Spain, Italy and the United States supplied samples that represented acute and convalescent COVID-19. Sample material is recorded as cDNA or gDNA derived from T cells, B-cell-depleted T cells, or PBMCs.

The CDR3 covers 14 residues. J lost 12 bases, V lost 5 bases, and 10 bases had no gene match. The germline V gene encodes CDR1 MNHEY and CDR2 SVGEGT. The data were produced by immunoSEQ multiplex PCR, yet TCRdb's version contains in-frame clones alone and is incomplete. This table holds approximately 300,000 clones, 90% found once. The rearrangement uses TRBV6-2 or TRBV6-3 and TRBJ1-6; 7 bases align to TRBD1. Sequenced sample: peripheral blood. The TCR sequence derives from a woman aged 45-60 years with COVID-19, enrolled during active disease. The CDR3 sequence is CASSPRRGPGPLHF. CDR3 bases: TGTGCCAGCAGTCCGAGGAGGGGGCCCGGACCCCTCCACTTT.